Described below is a single TCR beta chain sequence and its context. Antigen: not known. V was clipped by 7 bases and J by 7 bases, with 20 bases between them. There are 13 residues in the CDR3. The germline V gene has CDR1 SQVTM and CDR2 ANQGSEA. These data belong to a study of T cell responses to AZD1222 COVID-19 vaccine. Study-wide context: Combined were second doses at about 4 or about 12 weeks.

Points from the study as a whole: Researchers took repertoire samples only after the peak T cell response had come. Among those given AZD1222, only 6 or 7 were seropositive at baseline. Unmutated variant regions reportedly attract nearly half of all spike-specific TCRs.

Repertoires were generated with immunoSEQ multiplex PCR, while TCRdb's copy carries only in-frame clones and drops some. The sample gives 100,000 to 150,000 clones, about nine tenths of which show up once; roughly 6.5% is in the top ten. The chain uses TRBV29-1 and TRBJ2-7, with D possibly called TRBD1 or TRBD2 (5 bases each). Source: peripheral blood, taken on day 0 of AZD1222 vaccination. This clonotype was obtained from an adult in good health. The CDR3 reads CSALRDGSKEQYF. CDR3 DNA sequence: TGCAGCGCGTTGAGGGACGGCTCAAAAGAGCAGTACTTC.